Here is one T cell receptor (beta chain) with its context. The antigen remains unidentified. The data were taken from a study of post-analysis software for immune sequencing data. Study at large: Some patients lacked subtype; others had relapsing-remitting, secondary progressive or progressive-relapsing disease. Study-wide results and limits: Comparison with controls showed significantly lower normalized Chao1 diversity in multiple sclerosis patients. Relative to controls, patients had several TRBV segments at higher frequency, with TRBV5-6, TRBV5-1 and TRBV20-1 among these. Samples made in the same batch grouped tightly together by F measure.

CDR3 length: 16 amino acids. The ends lost 0 bases at V and 6 bases at J; junction bases unmatched: 7. Per germline, CDR1 SGHRS and CDR2 YFSETQ. cDNA libraries of TCR beta carried unique molecular identifiers. TCRdb re-derived calls from the PCR reads in MiXCR, one entry per CDR3 protein. The sample contains roughly 800,000 distinct CDR3 sequences, under 70% of which appear only once. This chain joins TRBV5-1 and TRBJ2-1; 9 bases align to TRBD2. The sequence derives from a girl between 10 and 17 years old with multiple sclerosis. The sample consisted of blood. Here the CDR3 reads CASSLVPSGVFNEQFF. CDR3 bases: TGCGCCAGCAGCTTGGTACCTAGCGGGGTCTTCAATGAGCAGTTCTTC.